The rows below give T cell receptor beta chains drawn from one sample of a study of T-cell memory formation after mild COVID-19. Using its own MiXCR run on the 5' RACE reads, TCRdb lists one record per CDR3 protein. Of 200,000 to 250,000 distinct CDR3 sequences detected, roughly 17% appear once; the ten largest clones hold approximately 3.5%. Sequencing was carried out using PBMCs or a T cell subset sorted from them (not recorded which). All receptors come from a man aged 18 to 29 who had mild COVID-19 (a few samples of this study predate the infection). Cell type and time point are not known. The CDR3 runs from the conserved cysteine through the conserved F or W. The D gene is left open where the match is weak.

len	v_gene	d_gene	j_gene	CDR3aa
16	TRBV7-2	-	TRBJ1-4	CASSVIRGRPNEKLFF
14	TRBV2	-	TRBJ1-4	CASSQEGRGQKLFF
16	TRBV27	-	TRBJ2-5	CASSRLDWRDQETQYF
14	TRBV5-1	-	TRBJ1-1	CASSLGSVNTEAFF
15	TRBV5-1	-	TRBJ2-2	CASSPRTENTGELFF
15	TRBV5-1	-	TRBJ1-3	CASSARQSSGNTIYF
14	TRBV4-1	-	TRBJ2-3	CASRRLLPTDTQYF
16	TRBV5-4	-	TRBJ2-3	CASSLGTTKAGDTQYF
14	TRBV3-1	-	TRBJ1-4	CASSLWTVGEKLFF
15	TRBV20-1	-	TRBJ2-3	CSGSGGASATDTQYF
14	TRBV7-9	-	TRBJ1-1	CASSFQGSVTEAFF
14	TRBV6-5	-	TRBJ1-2	CASSYSQGSLGYTF
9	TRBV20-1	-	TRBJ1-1	CSAQGEAFF
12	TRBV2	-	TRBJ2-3	CASSPELNTQYF
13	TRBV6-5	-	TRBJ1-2	CASTEQGSGGYTF
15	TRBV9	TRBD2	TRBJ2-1	CASSKTSATYNEQFF
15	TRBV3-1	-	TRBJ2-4	CASSQDSREGNIQYF
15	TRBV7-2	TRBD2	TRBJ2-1	CASLLSGTRSDEQFF
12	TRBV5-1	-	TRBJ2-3	CASSAGQNTQYF
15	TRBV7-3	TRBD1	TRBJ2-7	CASSPGTGKRYEQYF
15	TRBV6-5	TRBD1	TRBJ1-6	CASSYGGQFDSPLHF
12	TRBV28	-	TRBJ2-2	CASNRNTGELFF
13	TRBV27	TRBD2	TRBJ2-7	CASSAELADEQYF
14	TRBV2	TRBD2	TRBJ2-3	CASSVAGGTDTQYF
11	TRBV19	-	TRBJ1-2	CASSPTGGVTF
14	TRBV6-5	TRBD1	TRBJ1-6	CASSRQGGESPLHF
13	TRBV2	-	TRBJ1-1	CAGSRESNTEAFF
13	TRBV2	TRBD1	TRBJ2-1	CATGTGAYNEQFF
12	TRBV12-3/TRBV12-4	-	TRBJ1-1	CASREGNTESFF
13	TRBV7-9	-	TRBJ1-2	CASSYRPDYGYTF
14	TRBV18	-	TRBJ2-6	CASLADSGANVLTF
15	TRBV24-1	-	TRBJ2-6	CATSPTGTGANVLTF